This paragraph covers one T cell receptor (beta chain) sequence. The antigen remains unidentified. Produced via immunoSEQ multiplex PCR; TCRdb's table is partial and in-frame only. The data show about 2.3 million clones, 90% to 95% seen once. This specimen comes from a study of shared clonotypes between healthy human individuals. Study-level points and caveats: Clonotypes shared by all four donors outscored non-shared clonotypes in generation probability.

In the CD4+ fraction, cells were divided into CD45RA+ naive and CD45RA-negative memory subsets. This receptor was obtained from a man between 18 and 35 years old in good health. Some clones in this sample may be carry-over from other donors' samples. The sequencing sample was made of naive CD4+ T cells from PBMCs. Noted subset: CD45RA+ positively selected.

The CDR3 DNA reads TGTGCCAGTAGTATGGGTAGACTCAATCAGCCCCAGCATTTT. It translates to CASSMGRLNQPQHF. V is TRBV19 and J is TRBJ1-5; D remains ambiguous. Looked up from germline, CDR1 is LNHDA and CDR2 is SQIVND (reference sequence). Trimming took 3 bases from V and 3 from J, leaving 9 bases between them. The CDR3 sequence is 14 residues long.